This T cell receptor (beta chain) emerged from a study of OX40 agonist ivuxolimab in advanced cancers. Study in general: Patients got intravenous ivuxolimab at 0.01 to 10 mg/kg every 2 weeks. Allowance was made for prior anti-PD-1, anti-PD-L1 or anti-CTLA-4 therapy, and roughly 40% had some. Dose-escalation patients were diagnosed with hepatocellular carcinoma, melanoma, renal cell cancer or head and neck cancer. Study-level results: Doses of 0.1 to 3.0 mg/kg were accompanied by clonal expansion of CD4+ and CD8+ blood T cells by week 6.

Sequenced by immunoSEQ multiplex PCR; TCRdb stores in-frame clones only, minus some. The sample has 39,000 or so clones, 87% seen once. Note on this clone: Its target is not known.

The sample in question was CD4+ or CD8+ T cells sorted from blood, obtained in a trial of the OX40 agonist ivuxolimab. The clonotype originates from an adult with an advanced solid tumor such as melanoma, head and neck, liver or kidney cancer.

The CDR3 spells CASRGQETGLYEQYF. The CDR3 region has the DNA TGTGCCAGCAGGGGTCAGGAGACAGGGCTTTACGAGCAGTACTTC. The chain uses TRBV2 and TRBJ2-7; 7 bases are shared with TRBD1. Germline values: CDR1 SNHLY, CDR2 FYNNEI. Trimming at V came to 6 bases and at J to 4 bases, leaving 12 bases not matched to a gene. The CDR3 length is 15 residues.